The 2 T cell receptor beta chains given below trace back to one sample, sequenced in a study of blood T cell repertoires in COVID-19. Assay: immunoSEQ multiplex PCR; the TCRdb copy retains only in-frame clones and omits some. The repertoire holds about 240,000 clones, with around 87% as singletons. Sample: PBMCs or T cells enriched from blood (not recorded which). The receptors shown here come from a woman aged 40-49 years with acute COVID-19.

CDR3 nucleotides: TGCGCCAGCAGCTCGGACAGGGGAAGCACTGAAGCTTTCTTT. Translated: CASSSDRGSTEAFF. The chain links TRBV10-2 to TRBJ1-1; 9 bases line up with TRBD1. The CDR3 totals 14 residues. Germline V gene sequence: CDR1 WSHSY, CDR2 SAAADI. The V and J ends lost 6 bases and 4 bases, in that order; junction bases with no gene match: 6.

This clone appeared once. The V gene is TRBV25-1, the J gene TRBJ2-5, with TRBD2 identical over 10 bases. Trimming took 3 bases from V and 5 from J; bases not matched to a gene: 9. The CDR3 contains 16 residues. Per germline, CDR1 MGHDK and CDR2 SYGVNS. The CDR3 loop is CASSETGTSVSETQYF. CDR3 DNA sequence: TGTGCCAGCAGTGAGACCGGGACTAGCGTCTCGGAGACCCAGTACTTC.